The clone carrying this TCR beta chain has a single count. What it binds is not known. Using immunoSEQ multiplex PCR, the repertoire was profiled, and TCRdb retains in-frame clones only, with some absent. This table holds 53,000 or so clones, roughly 84% found once. This sample was included in a study of T cells in localized non-small cell lung cancer. This CDR3 is 15 amino acids long. Trimming removed 1 base at V and 0 bases at J, with 7 bases between. In germline, CDR1 is SGHTA, CDR2 FQGNSA. Study results and caveats: Peak T cell clonality was found in uninvolved adjacent lung, exceeding tumor. Elevated blood T cell density was associated with longer overall survival.

The source was peripheral blood mononuclear cells, collected before any cancer treatment. V is TRBV7-2 and J is TRBJ2-1; D is ambiguous. This receptor was identified in a man aged 40-75 years with stage III lung adenocarcinoma. This chain's CDR3 is CASSLEENSYNEQFF. CDR3 sequence (DNA): TGTGCCAGCAGCTTAGAGGAAAACTCCTACAATGAGCAGTTCTTC. Using reference TRBV7-2 and TRBJ2-1 for the parts outside the CDR3, the full variable domain is GAGVSQSPSNKVTEKGKDVELRCDPISGHTALYWYRQSLGQGLEFLIYFQGNSAPDKSGLPSDRFSAERTGGSVSTLTIQRTQQEDSAVYLCASSLEENSYNEQFFGPGTRLTVL.